This entry lists 17 T cell receptor beta chains sequenced from one sample in a study of blood T cell repertoires in COVID-19. Here immunoSEQ multiplex PCR was the method, and the copy in TCRdb shows in-frame clones only, minus some. The table records 150,000 to 200,000 clones, more than 65% of them present only once. Sequencing was done on a sample of PBMCs or T cells enriched from blood (not recorded which). These receptors were collected from a woman aged 45 to 65 with acute COVID-19.

The CDR3 sequence: CASSRAGGPNQPQHF. CDR3 sequence (DNA): TGTGCCAGCAGTAGAGCAGGGGGTCCGAATCAGCCCCAGCATTTT. This chain uses TRBV6-2 or TRBV6-3 with TRBJ1-5, with 7 nucleotides matching TRBD1. Germline V gene data show CDR1 as MNHEY and CDR2 as SVGEGT. V was clipped by 5 bases and J by 4 bases; unmatched bases: 8. CDR3 length: 15 residues.

In this sample, this clone turned up a few times. A read error may produce the germline difference seen at one junction end. This sequence joins TRBV7-7 and TRBJ2-5; 7 bases map to TRBD1. Looked up from germline, CDR1 is SSHAT and CDR2 is FNYEAQ (reference sequence). The CDR3 contains 14 residues. CDR3 nucleotide sequence: TGTGCTAGCAGCTTGACAGGGTACGGGGAGACCCAGTACTTC. The encoded protein is CASSLTGYGETQYF.

V gene TRBV7-2 combines with J gene TRBJ1-5, with 8 bases that match TRBD1. Unmatched junction bases numbered 4, after V lost 2 bases and J lost 4 bases. The CDR3 contains 15 residues. CDR1 is SGHTA, CDR2 FQGNSA, per germline. The CDR3 DNA reads TGTGCCAGCAGCTTACAGGGGGCTTGGAATCAGCCCCAGCATTTT. It yields the protein CASSLQGAWNQPQHF.

The table lists this clone with a count of one. The chain uses TRBV6-1 and TRBJ1-1; 8 nucleotides line up with TRBD1. The germline V gene has CDR1 MNHNS and CDR2 SASEGT. J was trimmed by 8 bases and V by 2 bases; bases with no gene match: 7. CDR3 length: 14 residues. CDR3 in DNA: TGTGCCAGCAGTGAACGGACAGGGAGGCGGGAAGCTTTCTTT. It specifies CASSERTGRREAFF.

With respect to this clone: Other nucleotide sequences in the sample specify the same CDR3. V usage is TRBV30 and J usage is TRBJ1-5; no clear D. The CDR3 is made up of 13 amino acids. In germline, CDR1 is GTSNPN, CDR2 SVGIG (reference sequence). Trimming removed 0 bases from V and 1 base from J, with 4 bases in between. The CDR3 bases are TGTGCCTGGAGTGTGTCGAGCAATCAGCCCCAGCATTTT. Translated: CAWSVSSNQPQHF.

This clone was counted between two and nine times. The chain couples TRBV2 to TRBJ2-3; 15 bases are a match to TRBD2. This CDR3 contains 18 residues. CDR1 is SNHLY and CDR2 is FYNNEI in the germline V gene. The junction had 9 bases not matched to a gene; V was cut back by 6 bases and J by 2 bases. The CDR3 loop is CASSGLAGGPINTDTQYF. The CDR3 DNA follows: TGTGCCAGCAGCGGACTAGCGGGGGGGCCTATAAACACAGATACGCAGTATTTT.

The V and J genes are TRBV7-9 and TRBJ2-2; the match to TRBD2 covers 8 bases. This CDR3 region has 15 residues. Germline-derived CDR1 and CDR2 are SEHNR and FQNEAQ (reference sequence). V lost 8 bases to trimming and J lost 2 bases; unmatched junction nucleotides: 7. The CDR3 sequence is CASHRGGSNTGELFF. CDR3 in DNA: TGTGCCAGCCACCGGGGGGGGAGTAACACCGGGGAGCTGTTTTTT.

This clone was observed many times. This chain uses TRBV6-4 with TRBJ2-1, with D tentatively TRBD1 (6 bases). Germline V lookup: CDR1 MRHNA, CDR2 SNTAGT. V was trimmed by 6 bases and J by 0 bases, leaving 15 bases between them. CDR3 length: 16 residues. The CDR3 is CASSAVGASSYNEQFF. The CDR3 DNA is TGTGCCAGCAGCGCAGTGGGGGCCTCCTCCTACAATGAGCAGTTCTTC.

J is TRBJ2-4 and V is TRBV5-1, with D perhaps matching TRBD1 or TRBD2 (12 bases each). CDR3 length: 20 amino acids. Deletions cut 4 bases from V and 9 bases from J, with 35 bases between. Per germline, CDR1 SGHRS and CDR2 YFSETQ. The CDR3: CASSRDRGRLAGAPGSIQYF. The DNA of the CDR3 is TGCGCCAGCAGCCGGGACAGGGGGCGACTAGCGGGGGCCCCGGGAAGCATTCAGTACTTC.

This sequence joins TRBV5-1 and TRBJ1-1; no definite D call. This CDR3 comprises 14 residues. Trimming cost V 4 bases and J 1 base, with 11 bases left between them. Germline V gene lookup returns CDR1 SGHRS and CDR2 YFSETQ. The CDR3 DNA is TGCGCCAGCAGCCCCGAACCCAGGAACACTGAAGCTTTCTTT. It yields the protein CASSPEPRNTEAFF.

This chain links TRBV11-2 with TRBJ1-4; D is undetermined. V was shortened by 5 bases and J by 0 bases, with 13 bases between the two germline ends. CDR1 is SGHAT, CDR2 FQNNGV, per germline. The CDR3 covers 16 residues. The CDR3 here is CASSPWGAPTNEKLFF. In DNA, the CDR3 is TGTGCCAGCAGCCCGTGGGGAGCTCCAACTAATGAAAAACTGTTTTTT.

V and J are TRBV4-2 and TRBJ2-1; the D gene is possibly TRBD1 (6 bases). Germline V gene data show CDR1 as LGHNA and CDR2 as YNFKEQ. The CDR3 runs 17 residues. Trimming took 5 bases from V and 0 from J, leaving 17 bases between them. CDR3 sequence (DNA): TGTGCCAGCAGCGCCACCTCAGGGGCGCGCTCCTACAATGAGCAGTTCTTC. Translated: CASSATSGARSYNEQFF.

The chain links TRBV6-5 to TRBJ1-2; D perhaps matches TRBD1 (5 bases). The CDR3 is made up of 14 amino acids. The V end was cut by 7 bases, the J end by 5 bases, with 17 bases between. CDR1 is MNHEY and CDR2 is SVGAGI in the germline V gene. CDR3 sequence: CASKRVGEGYGYTF. The CDR3 nucleotides read TGTGCCAGCAAACGAGTGGGGGAGGGATATGGCTACACCTTC.

V is TRBV7-9 and J is TRBJ2-1, with 12 bases fitting TRBD2. Germline V gene data show CDR1 as SEHNR and CDR2 as FQNEAQ (reference sequence). V was clipped by 5 bases and J by 6 bases; unmatched bases: 8. The CDR3 totals 16 residues. CDR3 amino acids: CASSMLTSGGANEQFF. The CDR3 nucleotides read TGTGCCAGCAGCATGTTGACTAGCGGGGGAGCCAATGAGCAGTTCTTC.

For the CDR3, the DNA is TGTGCCAGCAGCCATGACAGGGTTCGGGGCTACACCTTC. As protein: CASSHDRVRGYTF. The chain links TRBV5-4 to TRBJ1-2, with TRBD1 identical over 7 bases. V shed 4 bases and J 8 bases; nucleotides not matched to a gene: 8. There are 13 residues in the CDR3. Germline loops: CDR1 SGHNT, CDR2 YYREEE (reference sequence).

V gene TRBV7-9 combines with J gene TRBJ1-6; D gene unclear. Trimming left V 8 bases short and J 8 bases short, with 10 bases between. The germline V gene has CDR1 SEHNR and CDR2 FQNEAQ (reference sequence). The CDR3 is made up of 12 amino acids. This CDR3 reads CASGSGDSPLHF. The CDR3 region has the DNA TGTGCCAGCGGGAGCGGGGATTCACCCCTCCACTTT.

This rearrangement joins TRBV30 to TRBJ2-4; D unclear. The CDR3 totals 14 residues. The germline V gene encodes CDR1 GTSNPN and CDR2 SVGIG (reference sequence). The germline V and J ends were trimmed by 7 bases and 0 bases, with 13 bases remaining between them. CDR3 loop: CALSRPLAKNIQYF. In nucleotides, the CDR3 is TGTGCCTTGAGCAGGCCCCTAGCCAAAAACATTCAGTACTTC.